This entry lists 28 T cell receptor beta chains sequenced from one sample in a study of regulatory T cells in long-lasting Graves disease. Arm-PCR of CDR3 regions and iRepertoire HTBI primers were the basis on which TCR beta libraries were built. MiXCR, applied by TCRdb to the multiplex PCR reads, yields one record per CDR3 protein. The sample records around 400,000 distinct CDR3 sequences, about 16% being singletons. The time point: newly diagnosed GD, antithyroid drugs for less than 3 months. PBMC-extracted RNA yielded the TCR library. This sample comprised peripheral blood mononuclear cells (PBMCs), obtained at new diagnosis, from a patient treated with antithyroid drugs. Every receptor here comes from a female donor with Graves disease.

This rearrangement joins TRBV10-3 to TRBJ2-7; weak D call: TRBD1 (6 bases). With 4 bases removed from V and 4 bases from J, the gap between germline ends came to 11 bases. Germline CDR1 reads ENHRY; CDR2 reads SYGVKD. The CDR3 is made up of 13 amino acids. Here the CDR3 reads CAISGQGFYEQYF. The DNA for the CDR3 is TGTGCCATCAGTGGGCAGGGGTTTTACGAGCAGTACTTC.

This rearrangement joins TRBV7-2 to TRBJ2-5; 10 bases agree with TRBD2. This CDR3 comprises 16 residues. Germline CDR1 reads SGHTA; CDR2 reads FQGNSA. V was pared by 1 base and J by 0 bases, with 2 bases of the junction left unmatched. CDR3 in amino acids: CASSLGTSGYQETQYF. CDR3 DNA sequence: TGTGCCAGCAGCTTAGGGACTAGCGGCTACCAAGAGACCCAGTACTTC.

The V and J genes are TRBV27 and TRBJ2-5, with 9 bases fitting TRBD1. Germline assignment: CDR1 MNHEY and CDR2 SMNVEV (reference sequence). V was clipped by 6 bases and J by 2 bases; unmatched bases: 4. The CDR3 loop spans 14 amino acids. CDR3 nucleotide sequence: TGTGCCAGCAGAGGGACAGGGTCACAAGAGACCCAGTACTTC. Residues: CASRGTGSQETQYF.

This clonotype was observed many times. The chain joins TRBV24-1 to TRBJ1-4; no definite D call. Trimming cost V 4 bases and J 8 bases, with 19 bases left between them. The CDR3 contains 16 residues. Germline V lookup: CDR1 KGHDR, CDR2 SFDVKD. DNA of the CDR3: TGTGCCACCAGTGACCCCAAGGGCAGTGATATCGAAAAACTGTTTTTT. Protein product: CATSDPKGSDIEKLFF.

Ten or more counts support this clonotype. The chain has TRBV11-2 and TRBJ1-6; D might be TRBD1 (6 bases). With 5 bases removed from V and 0 bases from J, the gap between germline ends came to 14 bases. The CDR3 has 17 amino acids. The germline CDR1 and CDR2 sequences are SGHAT and FQNNGV. The CDR3 reads CASSGSTGSSYNSPLHF. In nucleotides, the CDR3 is TGTGCCAGCAGCGGATCCACAGGGAGCTCCTATAATTCACCCCTCCACTTT. The full variable domain, in which reference TRBV11-2 and TRBJ1-6 provide the parts outside the CDR3, is EAGVAQSPRYKIIEKRQSVAFWCNPISGHATLYWYQQILGQGPKLLIQFQNNGVVDDSQLPKDRFSAERLKGVDSTLKIQPAKLEDSAVYLCASSGSTGSSYNSPLHFGNGTRLTVT.

This clonotype was seen ten or more times. The chain has TRBV5-1 and TRBJ1-2, with D unresolved. Germline-derived CDR1 and CDR2 are SGHRS and YFSETQ. Trimming left V 0 bases short and J 2 bases short, with 14 bases between. The CDR3 contains 16 residues. The CDR3 sequence is CASSLDPGLLNYGYTF. DNA for the CDR3: TGCGCCAGCAGCTTGGATCCAGGTCTGCTGAACTATGGCTACACCTTC.

V usage is TRBV11-3 and J usage is TRBJ2-3, with 8 bases identical to TRBD1. Germline CDR1 is SGHNT and CDR2 is YENEEA. The CDR3 is made up of 14 amino acids. V shed 2 bases, J shed 2 bases, and the junction held 0 bases outside the gene matches. CDR3: CASSLQGATDTQYF. In DNA, the CDR3 is TGTGCCAGCAGCTTACAGGGGGCCACAGATACGCAGTATTTT. The whole variable domain, filled in from reference TRBV11-3 and TRBJ2-3, reads EAGVVQSPRYKIIEKKQPVAFWCNPISGHNTLYWYLQNLGQGPELLIRYENEEAVDDSQLPKDRFSAERLKGVDSTLKIQPAELGDSAVYLCASSLQGATDTQYFGPGTRLTVL.

This clonotype was observed at least ten times. Compared with germline, one end of the junction differs, possibly owing to a read error. The chain has TRBV7-9 and TRBJ1-1; TRBD1 might be the D (5 bases). The germline gives CDR1 SEHNR, CDR2 FQNEAQ (reference sequence). The CDR3 loop spans 16 amino acids. CDR3 sequence: CASSLDEGRMNTEAFF. CDR3 nucleotide sequence: TGCGCCAGCAGCTTGGATGAGGGGCGGATGAACACTGAAGCTTTCTTT.

This clonotype was observed at least ten times. The chain carries TRBV5-6 and TRBJ2-5; the match to TRBD2 covers 7 bases. Unmatched junction bases numbered 2, after V lost 4 bases and J lost 2 bases. Germline-derived CDR1 and CDR2 are SGHDT and YYEEEE. The CDR3 is made up of 13 amino acids. CDR3: CASSTGGQETQYF. The CDR3 nucleotides read TGTGCCAGCAGCACGGGGGGTCAAGAGACCCAGTACTTC.

This clonotype was detected ten times or more. This chain joins TRBV9 and TRBJ1-1, with D perhaps TRBD1 (5 bases). Looked up from germline, CDR1 is SGDLS and CDR2 is YYNGEE. The ends were cut back, 4 bases at V and 5 bases at J, with 12 bases in the middle. The CDR3 has 13 amino acids. The CDR3, as DNA: TGTGCCAGCAGCCCGGCAGGGAAGACTGAAGCTTTCTTT. It is translated as CASSPAGKTEAFF.

This clonotype showed up just a few times. J is TRBJ2-1 and V is TRBV27; 15 bases match TRBD2. Germline CDR1 is MNHEY and CDR2 is SMNVEV (reference sequence). With V trimmed by 5 bases and J by 4 bases, 12 bases remained unmatched. The CDR3 is made up of 19 amino acids. This CDR3 reads CASSTARTSGRARYNEQFF. The CDR3 DNA sequence: TGTGCCAGCAGTACCGCTCGGACTAGCGGGAGGGCCAGGTACAATGAGCAGTTCTTC.

This clonotype was seen ten or more times. The rearrangement joins TRBV12-5 to TRBJ2-1, with D unclear. The CDR3 has 14 residues. V was clipped by 5 bases and J by 5 bases, with 13 bases between them. Germline assignment: CDR1 LGHNT and CDR2 FRNRAP. The CDR3 nucleotides read TGTGCTAGTGGTCCCGGTGACCCACACAATGAGCAGTTCTTC. Translated: CASGPGDPHNEQFF.

Many counts were recorded for this clonotype. This chain connects TRBV6-2 or TRBV6-3 to TRBJ1-5; no clear D. Trimming took off 6 bases at V and 7 bases at J, with 13 bases between the two ends. The germline V gene has CDR1 MNHEY and CDR2 SVGEGT. The CDR3 runs 13 residues. Here the CDR3 DNA reads TGTGCCAGCAGCCCAGACACAAGCCAGCCCCAGCATTTT. Translating it yields CASSPDTSQPQHF.

This chain connects TRBV3-1 to TRBJ2-2; D is possibly TRBD1 (6 bases). The CDR3 extends over 15 amino acids. The V and J ends lost 2 bases and 1 base respectively, with 8 bases between them. CDR1 is LGHDT, CDR2 YNNKEL, per germline (reference sequence). The CDR3: CASSQQGRNTGELFF. DNA of the CDR3: TGTGCCAGCAGCCAACAGGGGAGGAACACCGGGGAGCTGTTTTTT. Looking up the rest from reference TRBV3-1 and TRBJ2-2 gives the full variable domain: DTAVSQTPKYLVTQMGNDKSIKCEQNLGHDTMYWYKQDSKKFLKIMFSYNNKELIINETVPNRFSPKSPDKAHLNLHINSLELGDSAVYFCASSQQGRNTGELFFGEGSRLTVL.

This clonotype was counted many times. The chain joins TRBV20-1 to TRBJ2-6, with unresolved D. This CDR3 contains 12 residues. Per the germline V gene, CDR1 is DFQATT and CDR2 is SNEGSKA (reference sequence). V lost 5 bases, J lost 1 base, and 3 bases lay in between. CDR3 in DNA: TGCAGTGCTGTTTCTGGGGCCAACGTCCTGACTTTC. Translation gives CSAVSGANVLTF.

Many counts were recorded for this clonotype. The rearrangement joins TRBV13 to TRBJ1-4; D is unclear. Trimming pared 0 bases from V and 5 bases from J, leaving 7 bases between. Per the germline V gene, CDR1 is PRHDT and CDR2 is FYEKMQ (reference sequence). This CDR3 has 14 residues. In DNA, the CDR3 is TGTGCCAGCAGCTTAGGAACGAAGAATGAAAAACTGTTTTTT. This encodes CASSLGTKNEKLFF.

This clonotype was counted once. This clone may be a read error of a much larger clone one base away. This rearrangement joins TRBV7-9 to TRBJ2-7; D is unresolved. Germline V gives CDR1 SEHNR, CDR2 FQNEAQ (reference sequence). The CDR3 sequence is 13 residues long. The CDR3 DNA reads TGTGCCAGCAACTTATCCCTCGGGCCCGAGCAGTACTTC. Amino acid sequence: CASNLSLGPEQYF.

V and J are TRBV9 and TRBJ1-1; D remains ambiguous. Germline V lookup: CDR1 SGDLS, CDR2 YYNGEE. V lost 4 bases and J lost 4, with 14 bases in between. This CDR3 is 14 amino acids long. CDR3 in DNA: TGTGCCAGCAGCAAGGGCCTGGTGGGCACTGAAGCTTTCTTT. It specifies CASSKGLVGTEAFF.

Points on this clonotype: This likely came from a read error, as a far larger clone is one base away. The J gene is TRBJ2-7, the V gene TRBV5-1, with TRBD2 as a possible D gene (6 bases). Germline CDR1 and CDR2: SGHRS and YFSETQ. There are 17 residues in the CDR3. V was pared by 2 bases and J by 7 bases, with 25 bases between. Written as DNA, the CDR3 is TGCGCCAGCAGCTTAATTAGCGTGGGGACTTCCTACAATGAGCAGTACTTC. The encoded protein is CASSLISVGTSYNEQYF.

V and J are TRBV5-4 and TRBJ1-2; TRBD1 is a possible D gene (5 bases). This CDR3 spans 16 amino acids. Germline-derived CDR1 and CDR2 are SGHNT and YYREEE (reference sequence). Trimming removed 3 bases at V and 6 bases at J, with 21 bases between. The CDR3 spells CASSSDRDLLFHGYTF. The CDR3 DNA follows: TGTGCCAGCAGCTCCGACCGGGACCTCCTTTTCCATGGCTACACCTTC.

This clonotype was seen repeatedly, ten times or more. V is TRBV3-1 and J is TRBJ2-5; D is undetermined. Germline CDR1 LGHDT, CDR2 YNNKEL (reference sequence). The CDR3 spans 8 residues. The V end lost 6 bases, the J end lost 13 bases, and 6 bases lay between the germline ends. The CDR3 protein is CASRGPYF. The CDR3 DNA follows: TGTGCCAGCAGGGGCCCGTACTTC.

This clonotype was detected ten times or more. The chain uses TRBV10-3 and TRBJ1-5, with 7 positions matching TRBD1. With V trimmed by 0 bases and J by 0 bases, 2 bases remained unmatched. Looked up from germline, CDR1 is ENHRY and CDR2 is SYGVKD. The CDR3 is 16 amino acids. The CDR3 DNA reads TGTGCCATCAGTGAGTCGACAGGGATTAGCAATCAGCCCCAGCATTTT. Protein sequence: CAISESTGISNQPQHF.

The sample holds a few counts of this clonotype. This may be a read error: a much more frequent sequence differs by one nucleotide. V gene TRBV12-3 or TRBV12-4 combines with J gene TRBJ1-2, with 7 nucleotides matching TRBD1. The CDR3 is made up of 13 amino acids. The V segment lost 5 bases and the J segment 1 base; nucleotides outside the gene matches: 1. The CDR3 region has the DNA TGTGCCAGCAGTGGGGACAGTAACTATGGCTACACCTTC. Translating gives CASSGDSNYGYTF.

The table lists this clonotype with many counts. The rearrangement uses TRBV12-3 or TRBV12-4 and TRBJ2-5; 10 bases are shared with TRBD2. The junction had 11 bases not matched to a gene; V was cut back by 5 bases and J by 5 bases. The CDR3 covers 16 residues. CDR3 bases: TGTGCCAGCAGTCTAGGCCGGGTGGGACTAGCGGAGACCCAGTACTTC. It is translated as CASSLGRVGLAETQYF.

This clonotype was seen a handful of times. The V and J genes are TRBV28 and TRBJ2-1; 8 bases are shared with TRBD2. Germline V lookup: CDR1 MDHEN, CDR2 SYDVKM. This CDR3 region has 16 residues. Losses at the gene ends were 4 bases for V and 8 bases for J; bases not matched to a gene: 13. In DNA form, the CDR3 reads TGTGCCAGCAGTTCCCGGGAGGGGAACCCTAGCGATGAGCAGTTCTTC. The encoded protein is CASSSREGNPSDEQFF.

This clonotype showed up just a few times. The chain carries TRBV7-9 and TRBJ1-3, with D unresolved. CDR1 is SEHNR and CDR2 is FQNEAQ in the germline V gene (reference sequence). Trimming pared 2 bases from V and 2 bases from J, leaving 10 bases between. This CDR3 comprises 15 residues. CDR3 protein: CASSLLQFTGNTIYF. The CDR3 nucleotides are TGTGCCAGCAGCTTACTACAGTTTACTGGAAACACCATATATTTT.

This clonotype showed up many times. This rearrangement joins TRBV20-1 to TRBJ1-1, with TRBD1 as a possible D gene (6 bases). Trimming took off 7 bases at V and 5 bases at J, with 11 bases between the two ends. Per germline, CDR1 DFQATT and CDR2 SNEGSKA (reference sequence). The CDR3 is made up of 11 amino acids. The CDR3 reads CSVKDRTEAFF. The CDR3 region has the DNA TGCAGTGTTAAGGACAGAACTGAAGCTTTCTTT.

This clonotype occurred many times. The V and J genes are TRBV29-1 and TRBJ1-3; no reliable D call. Trimming cost V 7 bases and J 0 bases, with 4 bases left between them. This CDR3 region has 11 residues. Germline CDR1 is SQVTM and CDR2 is ANQGSEA. The CDR3 DNA is TGCAGCGGGGACTCTGGAAACACCATATATTTT. This sequence encodes CSGDSGNTIYF.